This TCR beta chain was retrieved from a study of cytomegalovirus exposure and HLA in healthy donors. Amplification used 60 Vbeta primers and 13 Jbeta primers. TCRdb's copy holds only in-frame clones and misses some; the assay was immunoSEQ multiplex PCR. This sample yields fewer than 130,000 clones, of which around three quarters are seen a single time; roughly 5% belongs to the top ten. V gave up 5 bases and J gave up 2 bases; unmatched junction bases: 4. The germline V gene has CDR1 SGHVS and CDR2 FQNEAQ. This CDR3 region has 15 residues. Sample: PBMCs. The chain links TRBV7-8 to TRBJ2-5; 11 bases are shared with TRBD2. This TCR came from a female donor in good health and CMV-seropositive. Here the CDR3 DNA reads TGTGCCAGCAGCGCCGGACTAGCGGGTCAAGAGACCCAGTACTTC. Its protein is CASSAGLAGQETQYF.